This T cell receptor beta chain came from a study of blood T cell repertoires in COVID-19. The junction had 7 bases not matched to a gene; V was cut back by 4 bases and J by 2 bases. The CDR3 consists of 15 residues. Germline V gene sequence: CDR1 SGHDT, CDR2 YYEEEE. As originally analysed: Reference gene primer amplification in the assay estimated nucleated cell counts. Only in-frame clones appear in the TCRdb table, and some are missing; sequencing was by immunoSEQ multiplex PCR. V, J and clone size are those of that table, while D and trimming were read from the DNA. The data hold roughly 120,000 clones, with over 70% observed a single time.

This receptor was identified in a man between 45 and 60 years old with acute or convalescent COVID-19. Specimen: peripheral blood. The chain is built from TRBV5-6 and TRBJ2-3, with 7 bases matching TRBD2. CDR3 loop: CASSRLAAPTDTQYF. Written as DNA, the CDR3 is TGTGCCAGCAGCCGACTAGCCGCCCCCACAGATACGCAGTATTTT.